This T cell receptor (beta chain) was documented in a study of neurological immune-mediated disorders. cDNA synthesis was performed by 5'RACE with 10-nucleotide random UMIs. TCRdb redid the calling of the 5' RACE reads with MiXCR, one entry per CDR3 protein. The sample holds about 35,000 distinct CDR3 sequences; around 7.8% are singletons and the top ten take around 4%. Ten or more counts support this clonotype. The CDR3 is 12 amino acids. V lost 9 bases to trimming and J lost 6 bases, with 14 bases between them. The germline V gene encodes CDR1 SEHNR and CDR2 FQNEAQ (reference sequence). The unsorted libraries had their origin in 2 million PBMCs stored at -80 C.

The chain couples TRBV7-9 to TRBJ2-5; the D gene is possibly TRBD2 (6 bases). The TCR comes from a woman aged 40 to 50 in good health. The specimen sequenced was PBMCs. The CDR3 DNA sequence: TGTGCCAGTTCTCTGGGGAGGCAGACCCAGTACTTC. It is translated as CASSLGRQTQYF.